The 25 T cell receptor beta chains reported below all come from one sample, sequenced in a study of read filtering for tumor transcriptome and immune sequencing. The library was built from around 380 ng RNA with molecular barcoded adaptors for alpha/delta and beta/gamma chains. Each CDR3 protein is one row after TCRdb ran MiXCR on the reads. The data contain some 46,000 distinct CDR3 sequences, 15% to 20% of them seen just once; the ten biggest clones take up 30% to 45%. The sequenced sample was a population of CD138-negative cells sorted from bone marrow. Every receptor here comes from a donor at least 40 years old with multiple myeloma.

On this clonotype itself: With only one base between it and a far larger clone, this is likely a read error. V is TRBV6-5 and J is TRBJ2-2, with D maybe TRBD1 (6 bases). Germline V gene sequence: CDR1 MNHEY, CDR2 SVGAGI. This CDR3 has 16 residues. V was cut by 5 bases and J by 1 base, with 14 bases left in between. The CDR3 region is CASSPKTGRNTGELFF. The CDR3, as DNA: TGTGCCAGCAGTCCCAAGACAGGCCGGAACACCGGGGAGCTGTTTTTT.

This clonotype was observed many times. The chain recombines TRBV7-2 with TRBJ2-7; tentatively, D is TRBD2 (6 bases). In germline, CDR1 is SGHTA, CDR2 FQGNSA. Trimming took off 3 bases at V and 3 bases at J, with 9 bases between the two ends. This CDR3 has 13 amino acids. For the CDR3, the DNA is TGTGCCAGCAGCTTTACGGGGGTCTACGAGCAGTACTTC. This encodes CASSFTGVYEQYF. Using reference TRBV7-2 and TRBJ2-7 for the parts outside the CDR3, the full variable domain is GAGVSQSPSNKVTEKGKDVELRCDPISGHTALYWYRQSLGQGLEFLIYFQGNSAPDKSGLPSDRFSAERTGGSVSTLTIQRTQQEDSAVYLCASSFTGVYEQYFGPGTRLTVT.

This clonotype was recorded many times. In nucleotides, the CDR3 is TGCAGTGCTAGAGACAGCGTGAGAGGACAGGTTTACTACGAGCAGTACTTC. Its translation is CSARDSVRGQVYYEQYF. The V and J genes are TRBV20-1 and TRBJ2-7; 7 bases are shared with TRBD1. CDR3 length: 17 residues. Trimming at V came to 0 bases and at J to 3 bases, leaving 14 bases not matched to a gene. Germline lookup yields CDR1 DFQATT and CDR2 SNEGSKA (reference sequence).

This clonotype was counted many times. This sequence joins TRBV19 and TRBJ2-6, with 9 bases lining up with TRBD1. CDR3 length: 20 amino acids. The V gene end was trimmed by 10 bases and the J gene end by 2 bases; junction bases not matched to a gene: 21. Germline CDR1 and CDR2: LNHDA and SQIVND (reference sequence). The CDR3 loop reads CATTPVRQGGTGTGANVLTF. Here the CDR3 DNA reads TGTGCCACTACTCCGGTTCGACAGGGGGGGACGGGGACTGGGGCCAACGTCCTGACTTTC.

In its sample, this clonotype was seen a few times. Here the CDR3 DNA reads TGTGCCAGCAGTTACGACGAGACCCAGTACTTC. Protein product: CASSYDETQYF. This rearrangement joins TRBV6-5 to TRBJ2-5, with D unclear. Germline CDR1 reads MNHEY; CDR2 reads SVGAGI. V shed 2 bases and J shed 5 bases, with 3 bases lying between them. This CDR3 region has 11 residues.

This clonotype was counted many times. The V call is TRBV2, the J call TRBJ2-5; TRBD2 might be the D (5 bases). This CDR3 contains 16 residues. CDR1 is SNHLY and CDR2 is FYNNEI in the germline V gene. Deletions cut 11 bases from V and 2 bases from J, with 24 bases between. The CDR3 coding sequence is TGTGCCTGCGCACGAGGGAGACAAGCGATTCAAGAGACCCAGTACTTC. Its translation is CACARGRQAIQETQYF.

Remarks on this clonotype: Just one base apart from a much larger clone, this may be a read error. This chain uses TRBV18 with TRBJ2-7; D unclear. Trimming cost V 3 bases and J 4 bases, with 10 bases left between them. The germline V gene has CDR1 KGHSH and CDR2 LQKENI. There are 13 residues in the CDR3. CDR3 sequence: CASSPYGVYEQYF. The CDR3 nucleotides are TGTGCCAGCTCACCGTACGGCGTTTACGAGCAGTACTTC.

In its sample, this clonotype was seen a few times. V usage is TRBV12-3 or TRBV12-4 and J usage is TRBJ2-3; 8 bases fit TRBD2. V lost 7 bases and J lost 0; bases outside the gene matches: 6. The CDR3 covers 15 residues. CDR3 residues: CASKSASGSTDTQYF. DNA for the CDR3: TGTGCCAGCAAATCCGCTAGCGGGAGCACAGATACGCAGTATTTT.

This chain links TRBV7-2 with TRBJ2-7; the D is unclear. This CDR3 has 12 residues. V was clipped by 4 bases and J by 6 bases, with 10 bases between them. Per germline, CDR1 SGHTA and CDR2 FQGNSA. In DNA form, the CDR3 reads TGTGCCAGCAGCTCCCTAGGCGGCGAGCAGTACTTC. Translating gives CASSSLGGEQYF. The whole variable domain, remainder taken from reference TRBV7-2 and TRBJ2-7, is GAGVSQSPSNKVTEKGKDVELRCDPISGHTALYWYRQSLGQGLEFLIYFQGNSAPDKSGLPSDRFSAERTGGSVSTLTIQRTQQEDSAVYLCASSSLGGEQYFGPGTRLTVT.

This clonotype has at least ten counts. The chain uses TRBV29-1 and TRBJ1-4; TRBD1 matches at 8 bases. Per the germline V gene, CDR1 is SQVTM and CDR2 is ANQGSEA. This CDR3 has 13 amino acids. V shed 0 bases and J 7 bases; nucleotides not matched to a gene: 1. DNA of the CDR3: TGCAGCGTTGAAGACAGGGGGCGTGAAAAACTGTTTTTT. Its protein product is CSVEDRGREKLFF.

This clonotype was observed many times. This chain joins TRBV28 and TRBJ1-1; D remains unclear. CDR3 size: 13 residues. V was cut by 4 bases and J by 5 bases, with 11 bases left in between. CDR1 and CDR2 (germline): MDHEN, SYDVKM. The chain's CDR3 is CASSSEMRTEAFF. The DNA for the CDR3 is TGTGCCAGCAGTTCCGAGATGAGGACTGAAGCTTTCTTT.

This clonotype occurred many times. The rearrangement links TRBV20-1 to TRBJ2-1, with a weak D call TRBD1 (6 bases). Trimming removed 0 bases at V and 8 bases at J, with 20 bases between. The CDR3 spans 16 residues. The V gene's germline CDR1 is DFQATT and CDR2 SNEGSKA (reference sequence). The CDR3 reads CSARDYGGPGAYEQFF. CDR3 in DNA: TGCAGTGCTAGAGATTATGGGGGACCAGGGGCCTATGAGCAGTTCTTC.

Of note for this clonotype: This may arise from a read error, as a much more abundant clone is one base away. The chain uses TRBV28 and TRBJ2-1; TRBD1 matches 7 bases. This CDR3 region has 11 residues. The germline V gene encodes CDR1 MDHEN and CDR2 SYDVKM. The CDR3 coding sequence is TGTGCCAGCAGTTTGCAGGGGGTCCTGATCTTC. Amino acid sequence: CASSLQGVLIF.

Comment on this clonotype: Being one base from a much bigger clone, this may be a read error. The rearrangement links TRBV12-3 or TRBV12-4 to TRBJ2-7; 7 bases fit TRBD1. The CDR3 has 11 residues. CDR3 amino acids: CASREGGEPYF. In nucleotides, the CDR3 is TGTGCCAGCAGAGAAGGGGGCGAGCCGTACTTC.

Points on this clonotype: Being one base from a much bigger clone, this may be a read error. CDR3 nucleotide sequence: TGTGCCAGCGGCCCTTCCCAGGGACAGGGGTACACCGGGGAGCTGTTTTTT. It is translated as CASGPSQGQGYTGELFF. The gene calls are TRBV28 and TRBJ2-2; 10 bases match TRBD1. The trim removed 8 bases at V and 3 bases at J, leaving 12 bases unmatched. Germline assignment: CDR1 MDHEN and CDR2 SYDVKM. This CDR3 is 17 amino acids long.

The table lists this clonotype with many counts. The CDR3 reads CSARRDRSYNEQFF. In DNA, the CDR3 is TGCAGCGCTCGCCGGGACCGCTCCTACAATGAGCAGTTCTTC. The rearrangement joins TRBV29-1 to TRBJ2-1; perhaps D is TRBD1 or TRBD2 (5 bases each). This CDR3 region has 14 residues. In germline, CDR1 is SQVTM, CDR2 ANQGSEA. Deletions cut 7 bases from V and 0 bases from J, with 13 bases between.

This clonotype was detected ten times or more. The chain links TRBV19 to TRBJ2-3; 7 nucleotides agree with TRBD2. The CDR3 extends over 15 amino acids. The J segment lost 3 bases and the V segment lost 4 bases, leaving 7 bases of the junction unmatched. Germline assignment: CDR1 LNHDA and CDR2 SQIVND (reference sequence). CDR3 amino acids: CASSSGSSLTDTQYF. DNA of the CDR3: TGTGCCAGTAGTAGCGGGAGTTCCCTGACAGATACGCAGTATTTT.

This clonotype was recorded many times. This CDR3 reads CASRGLAGISYEQYF. As DNA, the CDR3 is TGTGCCAGCAGGGGACTAGCGGGAATCTCCTACGAGCAGTACTTC. The chain uses TRBV6-2 or TRBV6-3 and TRBJ2-7, with 13 bases matching TRBD2. Unmatched junction bases numbered 2, after V lost 6 bases and J lost 0 bases. This CDR3 spans 15 amino acids. Germline V CDR1 and CDR2: MNHEY, SVGEGT.

This clonotype was seen repeatedly, ten times or more. CDR3 in DNA: TGTGCCAGCAGTGAAGCTAGCGGGAGGTACGAGCAGTACTTC. Translated: CASSEASGRYEQYF. The chain has TRBV2 and TRBJ2-7, with 10 positions matching TRBD2. Looked up from germline, CDR1 is SNHLY and CDR2 is FYNNEI. The CDR3 covers 14 residues. Trimming at V came to 0 bases and at J to 4 bases, leaving 0 bases not matched to a gene.

This clonotype was recorded many times. The chain is built from TRBV13 and TRBJ2-6; 7 bases line up with TRBD1. V lost 4 bases and J lost 4; bases outside the gene matches: 7. CDR1 is PRHDT, CDR2 FYEKMQ, per germline (reference sequence). The CDR3 loop spans 16 amino acids. The CDR3 nucleotides read TGTGCCAGCAGCTACACAGGGGACCCCGGGGCCAACGTCCTGACTTTC. Protein sequence: CASSYTGDPGANVLTF.

This clonotype has a count of ten or more. The chain carries TRBV25-1 and TRBJ2-5, with 8 bases matching TRBD1. Germline V gene sequence: CDR1 MGHDK, CDR2 SYGVNS. Unmatched junction bases numbered 10, after V lost 2 bases and J lost 5 bases. This CDR3 is built from 16 residues. CDR3 in DNA: TGTGCCAGCAGTGAAGGAGGACAGGGACTGGGGGAGACCCAGTACTTC. This encodes CASSEGGQGLGETQYF.

This clonotype was observed a few times. A single base separates this from a much larger clone, so it may be a read error. This chain connects TRBV2 to TRBJ2-7; D possibly corresponds to TRBD2 (6 bases). Trimming removed 7 bases from V and 5 bases from J, with 12 bases in between. Germline V gene data show CDR1 as SNHLY and CDR2 as FYNNEI. CDR3 length equals 12 residues. The CDR3 reads CASTRESHEQYF. In DNA form, the CDR3 reads TGTGCCAGCACCCGGGAGTCCCACGAGCAGTACTTC.

Ten or more counts support this clonotype. The chain recombines TRBV5-1 with TRBJ1-1; D remains unclear. CDR1 SGHRS and CDR2 YFSETQ come from the germline V gene. The CDR3 spans 14 residues. Trimming left V 4 bases short and J 0 bases short, with 10 bases between. DNA of the CDR3: TGCGCCAGCAGCCGGGGTATCCTGAACACTGAAGCTTTCTTT. It yields the protein CASSRGILNTEAFF.

This clonotype was recorded at least ten times. The rearrangement uses TRBV20-1 and TRBJ2-1, with TRBD2 matching over 15 bases. From germline, CDR1 is DFQATT and CDR2 SNEGSKA (reference sequence). The V and J ends lost 4 bases and 9 bases, in that order; junction bases with no gene match: 4. The length of the CDR3 is 14 residues. CDR3 in amino acids: CSAMGLAGGFEQFF. The CDR3 DNA sequence: TGCAGTGCTATGGGACTAGCGGGAGGTTTTGAGCAGTTCTTC.

This clonotype was detected only a few times. The rearrangement joins TRBV6-5 to TRBJ1-5, with D hard to call. This CDR3 is built from 13 residues. CDR1 and CDR2 from the germline V gene are MNHEY and SVGAGI. Deletions cut 5 bases from V and 2 bases from J, with 7 bases between. CDR3 region: CASSREGNQPQHF. Here the CDR3 DNA reads TGTGCCAGCAGTCGAGAGGGCAATCAGCCCCAGCATTTT.